This record covers a single T cell receptor beta chain. Template material comprised bulk tumor genomic DNA at 550 to 650 ng per sample. Each primary tumor yielded several biopsies, collected far apart from one another at surgery. The cohort was untreated, with newly diagnosed non-small cell lung cancer undergoing curative surgery. These data belong to a study of immune heterogeneity within non-small cell lung tumors. With 32 V and 13 J primers, multiplex PCR amplified the TCR beta CDR3. TCRdb recomputed calls from the multiplex PCR reads with MiXCR, one row per CDR3 protein. The sample contains roughly 6,000 distinct CDR3 sequences, about 22% of which appear only once. The germline V and J ends were trimmed by 5 bases and 5 bases, with 16 bases remaining between them. The CDR3 has 16 amino acids. CDR1 is LNHDA, CDR2 SQIVND, per germline (reference sequence).

Input material: lung tumor tissue. The chain couples TRBV19 to TRBJ2-6; D might be TRBD1 or TRBD2, each matching 5 bases. The clonotype was recovered from a man between 65 and 79 years old with non-small cell lung cancer. The CDR3 DNA reads TGTGCCAGTAGTGAGCGGCAGGGTTCTCGGGCCAACGTCCTGACTTTC. It encodes CASSERQGSRANVLTF.